These T cell receptor beta chains were read from a single sample in a study of PD-1 blockade in classical Hodgkin lymphoma. TCRdb's copy holds only in-frame clones and misses some; the assay was immunoSEQ multiplex PCR. In the table there are some 7,500 clones, about 80% of which are singletons. The source material was CD4+ T cells from blood, sampled at baseline. The receptors come from a human donor with classical Hodgkin lymphoma. The CDR3 runs from the conserved cysteine through the conserved F or W.

v_gene,j_gene,len,CDR3aa
TRBV6-1,TRBJ1-2,13,CASKGSSNYGYTF
TRBV7-2,TRBJ2-7,13,CASSLSSYNEQYF
TRBV7-9,TRBJ2-2,14,CASSLASSTGELFF
TRBV15,TRBJ2-7,15,CATSRDNRESYEQYF
TRBV7-8,TRBJ2-1,18,CASSLGLAGKASYNEQFF
TRBV30,TRBJ2-7,15,CAWSIAGTPTYEQYF
TRBV4-1,TRBJ1-2,15,CASSQERQGFYGYTF
TRBV21-1,TRBJ1-4,14,CASSRQGRGEKLFF
TRBV7-8,TRBJ2-1,16,CASSLDGVGDYNEQFF
TRBV5-6,TRBJ2-7,15,CASRLQSAGPYEQYF
TRBV19,TRBJ2-7,17,CASSFRRLAGGSDEQYF
TRBV5-5,TRBJ2-1,14,CASGTPSTGGEQFF
TRBV10-3,TRBJ1-6,13,CAISGSPNSPLHF
TRBV6-5,TRBJ1-2,15,CASSRTGSGGYGYTF
TRBV27,TRBJ2-5,15,CASSLGRGGAETQYF
TRBV7-2,TRBJ2-3,15,CASSKGGPGRDTQYF
TRBV4-1,TRBJ2-3,17,CASSRPQEGLAGGTQYF
TRBV6-5,TRBJ1-5,15,CASSAGQGGNQPQHF
TRBV6-5,TRBJ2-7,15,CASRQAGQDISEQYF
TRBV7-6,TRBJ2-3,15,CASSLQGENTDTQYF
TRBV7-2,TRBJ2-7,15,CASSSGLAGVYEQYF
TRBV15,TRBJ2-3,14,CATSVSGDTDTQYF
TRBV18,TRBJ2-5,13,CASSPVNQETQYF
TRBV6-1,TRBJ1-4,12,CASKNGMEKLFF
TRBV30,TRBJ2-7,12,CAWSAGAYEQYF
TRBV7-9,TRBJ2-5,15,CASSLSGTGVETQYF
TRBV4-1,TRBJ2-3,15,CASRPLGSGTDTQYF
TRBV19,TRBJ2-3,13,CASSKASTDTQYF
TRBV29-1,TRBJ2-2,15,CSVIPGLHNTGELFF
TRBV7-7,TRBJ2-7,13,CASSLQGAYEQYF
TRBV2,TRBJ2-4,16,CASSYRVNLAKNIQYF
TRBV27,TRBJ1-4,15,CASSSVVNSNEKLFF
TRBV28,TRBJ1-1,14,CASRNTGGSTEAFF
TRBV27,TRBJ2-2,16,CASSLLATMFTGELFF
TRBV4-1,TRBJ2-5,13,CASSQFITETQYF
TRBV19,TRBJ1-2,11,CASKGSGGYTF
TRBV7-6,TRBJ1-5,15,CASSLSGGGNQPQHF
TRBV7-9,TRBJ2-5,13,CASSIGAGETQYF
TRBV9,TRBJ1-1,15,CASSGIQGWDTEAFF